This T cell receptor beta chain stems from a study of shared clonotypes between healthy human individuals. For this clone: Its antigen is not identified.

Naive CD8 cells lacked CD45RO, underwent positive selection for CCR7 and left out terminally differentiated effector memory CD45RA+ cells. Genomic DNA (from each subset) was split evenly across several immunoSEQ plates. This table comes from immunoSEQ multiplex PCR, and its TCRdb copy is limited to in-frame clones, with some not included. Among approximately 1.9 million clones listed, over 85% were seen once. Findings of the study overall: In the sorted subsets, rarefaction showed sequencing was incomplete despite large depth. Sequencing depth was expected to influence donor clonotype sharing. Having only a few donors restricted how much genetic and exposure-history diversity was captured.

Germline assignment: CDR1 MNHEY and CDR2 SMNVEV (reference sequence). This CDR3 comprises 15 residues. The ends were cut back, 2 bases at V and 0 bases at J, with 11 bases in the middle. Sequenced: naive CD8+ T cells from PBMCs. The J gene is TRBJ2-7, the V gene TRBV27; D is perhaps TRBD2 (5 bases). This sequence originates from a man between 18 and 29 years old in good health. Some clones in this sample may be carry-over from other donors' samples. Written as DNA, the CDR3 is TGTGCCAGCAGTTTAGATCGGGGAACCTCCTACGAGCAGTACTTC. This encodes CASSLDRGTSYEQYF.